These 18 T cell receptor beta chains originate from one sample sequenced in a study of blood T cell repertoires in COVID-19. The repertoire was sequenced with immunoSEQ multiplex PCR; TCRdb's copy has only in-frame clones and lacks some. This sample has roughly 290,000 clones, with around 90% found just once. Material for sequencing was PBMCs or T cells enriched from blood (not recorded which). The receptors originated from a woman aged 40-49 years who had recovered from COVID-19.

J is TRBJ1-2 and V is TRBV3-1 (or the pseudogene TRBV3-2), with TRBD1 matching over 9 bases. The CDR3 loop spans 15 amino acids. Germline trimming cut 1 base from V and 4 bases from J; bases unmatched to any gene: 4. Germline loops: CDR1 LGHDT, CDR2 YNNKEL (reference sequence). The CDR3 sequence is CASSQGGQGGYGYTF. The CDR3 coding sequence is TGTGCCAGCAGCCAAGGGGGACAGGGAGGCTATGGCTACACCTTC.

As DNA, the CDR3 is TGTGCCAGCAGCCCGGGCCAGGGGGCCGGGGAGCTGTTTTTT. Translating gives CASSPGQGAGELFF. The rearrangement uses TRBV3-1 (or the pseudogene TRBV3-2) and TRBJ2-2, with TRBD1 matching 7 bases. The V gene's germline CDR1 is LGHDT and CDR2 YNNKEL (reference sequence). This CDR3 spans 14 amino acids. J lost 6 bases, V lost 4 bases, and 5 bases had no gene match.

The V gene is TRBV12-3 or TRBV12-4, the J gene TRBJ2-7; 7 positions match TRBD1. V was pared by 3 bases and J by 4 bases, with 3 bases of the junction left unmatched. The CDR3 is 13 amino acids. The CDR3 bases are TGTGCCAGCAGTTTGGGACAGTCTTACGAGCAGTACTTC. Translation: CASSLGQSYEQYF.

The genes are TRBV10-3 and TRBJ1-5; D unclear. This CDR3 is 14 amino acids long. Germline V gives CDR1 ENHRY, CDR2 SYGVKD. V was cut by 0 bases and J by 11 bases, with 14 bases left in between. CDR3 protein: CAISESTQTLAQHF. In DNA, the CDR3 is TGTGCCATCAGTGAGTCTACTCAAACTTTGGCCCAGCATTTT.

V is TRBV19 and J is TRBJ1-1; 10 bases align to TRBD1. This CDR3 is built from 20 residues. Germline trimming cut 5 bases from V and 4 bases from J; bases unmatched to any gene: 22. Germline V gene lookup returns CDR1 LNHDA and CDR2 SQIVND (reference sequence). CDR3 residues: CASSFKRFDETGGLVTEAFF. For the CDR3, the DNA is TGTGCCAGTAGTTTCAAGCGATTCGACGAGACAGGGGGCCTGGTCACTGAAGCTTTCTTT.

Here the CDR3 reads CSVWGGFYNEQFF. In DNA form, the CDR3 reads TGCAGCGTCTGGGGGGGATTCTACAATGAGCAGTTCTTC. The V gene is TRBV29-1, the J gene TRBJ2-1; the match to TRBD2 covers 7 bases. V lost 6 bases, J lost 3 bases, and 5 bases stayed unmatched. The CDR3 extends over 13 amino acids. The germline gives CDR1 SQVTM, CDR2 ANQGSEA.

The chain uses TRBV4-1 and TRBJ1-3; D call uncertain. The germline V gene has CDR1 MGHRA and CDR2 YSYEKL. V was cut by 2 bases and J by 4 bases, with 12 bases left in between. The CDR3 totals 15 residues. The CDR3 region is CASSQPWAQGNTIYF. CDR3 coding DNA: TGCGCCAGCAGCCAACCCTGGGCCCAGGGAAACACCATATATTTT.

The rearrangement uses TRBV5-1 and TRBJ2-3; 10 bases map to TRBD2. CDR1 is SGHRS and CDR2 is YFSETQ in the germline V gene. The CDR3 is made up of 16 amino acids. V lost 4 bases to trimming and J lost 1 base; unmatched junction nucleotides: 6. The CDR3 DNA is TGCGCCAGCAGCACGGTAGGGACTAGCGGCACAGATACGCAGTATTTT. Translating gives CASSTVGTSGTDTQYF.

This chain uses TRBV28 with TRBJ2-4; D possibly corresponds to TRBD1 (5 bases). CDR3 length: 13 amino acids. Trimming stripped 8 bases from V and 6 bases from J, with 14 bases between. Germline-derived CDR1 and CDR2 are MDHEN and SYDVKM. CDR3 nucleotide sequence: TGTGCCAGCGTTGGTGACAGACCAAACATTCAGTACTTC. It yields the protein CASVGDRPNIQYF.

This CDR3 reads CASSYQGAAYNEQFF. The CDR3 region has the DNA TGTGCCAGCAGTTACCAGGGGGCGGCTTACAATGAGCAGTTCTTC. The chain uses TRBV6-5 and TRBJ2-1, with 8 bases identical to TRBD1. Germline V gives CDR1 MNHEY, CDR2 SVGAGI. J was trimmed by 4 bases and V by 2 bases; bases with no gene match: 4. The CDR3 has 15 residues.

This chain uses TRBV2 with TRBJ1-1; D remains unclear. There are 12 residues in the CDR3. V was shortened by 7 bases and J by 3 bases, with 9 bases between the two germline ends. Germline V gene lookup returns CDR1 SNHLY and CDR2 FYNNEI. The CDR3 region is CASTIADTEAFF. CDR3 bases: TGTGCCAGCACGATCGCGGACACTGAAGCTTTCTTT.

The rearrangement joins TRBV5-8 to TRBJ2-5; D not certain. The CDR3 runs 15 residues. V gave up 0 bases and J gave up 1 base, with 10 bases separating them. The V gene's germline CDR1 is SGHTS and CDR2 YDEGEE. For the CDR3, the DNA is TGTGCCAGCAGCTTGGTGCCGGTTACCCAAGAGACCCAGTACTTC. Encoded protein: CASSLVPVTQETQYF.

This sequence joins TRBV7-8 and TRBJ2-7; the D is unclear. The CDR3 consists of 13 residues. Germline assignment: CDR1 SGHVS and CDR2 FQNEAQ. V was pared by 8 bases and J by 5 bases, with 16 bases between. CDR3 sequence (DNA): TGTGCCAGCGGTTCTCTTGGGCAGCACGAGCAGTACTTC. As protein: CASGSLGQHEQYF.

This clone was seen just once. The chain uses TRBV7-3 and TRBJ1-1; D remains ambiguous. CDR1 SGHTA and CDR2 FQGTGA come from the germline V gene. This CDR3 is 14 amino acids long. V gave up 2 bases and J gave up 4 bases, with 11 bases separating them. The CDR3 loop is CASSLGSLGTEAFF. CDR3 coding DNA: TGTGCCAGCAGCTTAGGGTCCCTAGGCACTGAAGCTTTCTTT.

V is TRBV6-5 and J is TRBJ2-3; maybe TRBD2 (7 bases). Germline assignment: CDR1 MNHEY and CDR2 SVGAGI. This CDR3 is 14 amino acids long. The V end lost 5 bases, the J end lost 5 bases, and 14 bases lay between the germline ends. The CDR3 bases are TGTGCCAGCAGTCGGGGGGACACAAGAGATACGCAGTATTTT. Amino acid sequence: CASSRGDTRDTQYF.

This clone was counted only a few times. The chain carries TRBV19 and TRBJ1-1; D is possibly TRBD1 (6 bases). CDR1 and CDR2 (germline): LNHDA, SQIVND (reference sequence). This CDR3 is 16 amino acids long. Trimming shortened V by 1 base and J by 1 base, and 13 bases separated the two germline ends. The CDR3 DNA is TGTGCCAGTAGTATAGGATCAGGGGCTGGGAACACTGAAGCTTTCTTT. Protein sequence: CASSIGSGAGNTEAFF.

V gene TRBV27 combines with J gene TRBJ2-7; possible D gene TRBD1, 5 bases. Germline V gene data show CDR1 as MNHEY and CDR2 as SMNVEV (reference sequence). Trimming left V 3 bases short and J 3 bases short, with 12 bases between. This CDR3 contains 14 residues. CDR3 nucleotides: TGTGCCAGCAGTTTTTTGGACAAGTACTACGAGCAGTACTTC. Its translation is CASSFLDKYYEQYF.

The V and J genes are TRBV27 and TRBJ1-1; no firm D call. The length of the CDR3 is 15 residues. Germline V gene lookup returns CDR1 MNHEY and CDR2 SMNVEV (reference sequence). The ends were cut back, 3 bases at V and 4 bases at J, with 15 bases in the middle. The CDR3 loop reads CASSFTPQQPTEAFF. Written as DNA, the CDR3 is TGTGCCAGCAGTTTCACCCCTCAACAGCCCACTGAAGCTTTCTTT.